This T cell receptor (beta chain) stems from a study of cytomegalovirus exposure and HLA in healthy donors. Study outcomes and limitations: The classifier was said to identify cytomegalovirus status with high specificity and sensitivity. In a later analysis, a genetic analysis reported fewer productive-TCR N-insertions in an Asian-associated ancestry cluster than the cohort average.

Germline CDR1 reads SGHTA; CDR2 reads FQGNSA. V was clipped by 0 bases and J by 0 bases, with 6 bases between them. The CDR3 totals 15 residues. The PCR made use of 60 Vbeta and 13 Jbeta primers. Sequencing used immunoSEQ multiplex PCR; TCRdb keeps in-frame clones, though not all of them. The data contain over 150,000 clones, roughly 80% of them singletons. Comment on this clone: Antigen: not known.

The V call is TRBV7-2, the J call TRBJ1-3; no clear D. The sequenced sample consisted of PBMCs. The clonotype was recovered from a male donor in good health and CMV-seronegative. CDR3 amino acids: CASSLASSSGNTIYF. The CDR3 nucleotides read TGTGCCAGCAGCTTAGCTTCATCCTCTGGAAACACCATATATTTT.